This T cell receptor (beta chain) was recovered during a study of T cells in localized non-small cell lung cancer. Turning to this clone: Its antigen is unknown.

Study conclusions and caveats: Sequencing involved a lone tumor region, leaving heterogeneity possible. In adjacent lung, a median roughly 56 of the top 100 tumor clones were found. The study linked higher blood T cell density to longer overall survival.

This table comes from immunoSEQ multiplex PCR, and its TCRdb copy is limited to in-frame clones, with some not included. Among about 9,800 clones, under 55% were seen once, and the ten largest hold about 3.7%. CDR3 size: 12 residues. In germline, CDR1 is LNHDA, CDR2 SQIVND (reference sequence). Trimming removed 3 bases at V and 5 bases at J, with 5 bases between. The starting material was lymph node tissue, obtained before any cancer treatment. V gene TRBV19 combines with J gene TRBJ1-5; D is unresolved. This clonotype originated in a woman aged 35 to 70 with stage I lung adenocarcinoma. This CDR3 reads CASSIGDQPQHF. For the CDR3, the DNA is TGTGCCAGTAGTATTGGGGATCAGCCCCAGCATTTT. The variable domain in full, completed from reference TRBV19 and TRBJ1-5, reads DGGITQSPKYLFRKEGQNVTLSCEQNLNHDAMYWYRQDPGQGLRLIYYSQIVNDFQKGDIAEGYSVSREKKESFPLTVTSAQKNPTAFYLCASSIGDQPQHFGDGTRLSIL.